The source of this TCR beta chain is a study of T cell responses to AZD1222 COVID-19 vaccine. Germline V CDR1 and CDR2: SNHLY, FYNNEI. Trimming cost V 6 bases and J 12 bases; bases outside gene matches: 13. This CDR3 comprises 13 residues. Sequenced by immunoSEQ multiplex PCR; TCRdb stores in-frame clones only, minus some. The sample consists of roughly 160,000 clones, 80% to 95% of them appearing once. V and J are TRBV2 and TRBJ1-1, with TRBD1 matching over 7 bases. This receptor was obtained from an adult in good health. Sample: peripheral blood, taken on day 0 of AZD1222 vaccination. CDR3 nucleotides: TGTGCCAGCAGCCCCAACCTATCGGGACAGCCTTTCTTT. Its translation: CASSPNLSGQPFF.